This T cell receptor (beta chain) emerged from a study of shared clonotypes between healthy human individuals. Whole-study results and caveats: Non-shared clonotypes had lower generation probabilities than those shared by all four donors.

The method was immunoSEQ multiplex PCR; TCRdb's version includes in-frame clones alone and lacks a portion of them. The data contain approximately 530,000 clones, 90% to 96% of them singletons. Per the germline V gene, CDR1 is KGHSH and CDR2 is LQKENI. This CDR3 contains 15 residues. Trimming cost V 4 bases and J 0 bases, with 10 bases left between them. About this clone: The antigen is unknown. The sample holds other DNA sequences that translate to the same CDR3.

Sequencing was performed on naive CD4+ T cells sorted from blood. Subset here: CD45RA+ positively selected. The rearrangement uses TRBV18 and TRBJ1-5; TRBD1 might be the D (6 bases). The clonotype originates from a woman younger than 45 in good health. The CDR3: CASSLGQNSNQPQHF. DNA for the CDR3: TGTGCCAGCTCACTTGGACAGAATAGCAATCAGCCCCAGCATTTT.